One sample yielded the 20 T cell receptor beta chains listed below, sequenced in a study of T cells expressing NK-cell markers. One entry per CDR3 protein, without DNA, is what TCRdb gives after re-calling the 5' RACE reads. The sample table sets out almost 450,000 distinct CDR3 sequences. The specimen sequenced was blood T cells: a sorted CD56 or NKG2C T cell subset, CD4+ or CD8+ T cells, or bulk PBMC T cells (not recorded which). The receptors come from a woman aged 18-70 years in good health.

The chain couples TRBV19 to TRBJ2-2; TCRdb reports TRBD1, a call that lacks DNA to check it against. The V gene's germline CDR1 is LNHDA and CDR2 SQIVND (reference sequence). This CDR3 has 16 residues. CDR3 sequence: CASSMKRGGLGGELFF.

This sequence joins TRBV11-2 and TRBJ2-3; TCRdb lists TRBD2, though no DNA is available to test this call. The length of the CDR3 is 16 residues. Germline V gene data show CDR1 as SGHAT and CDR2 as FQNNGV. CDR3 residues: CASIQHGLANTDTQYF. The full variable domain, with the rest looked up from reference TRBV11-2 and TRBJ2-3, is EAGVAQSPRYKIIEKRQSVAFWCNPISGHATLYWYQQILGQGPKLLIQFQNNGVVDDSQLPKDRFSAERLKGVDSTLKIQPAKLEDSAVYLCASIQHGLANTDTQYFGPGTRLTVL.

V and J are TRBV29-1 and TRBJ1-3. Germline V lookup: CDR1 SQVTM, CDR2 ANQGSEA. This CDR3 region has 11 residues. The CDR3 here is CSVSQGNTIYF.

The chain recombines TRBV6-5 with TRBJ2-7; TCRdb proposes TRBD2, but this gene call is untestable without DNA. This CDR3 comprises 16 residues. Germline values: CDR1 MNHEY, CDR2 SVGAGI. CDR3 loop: CASSLAPGLGSYEQYF.

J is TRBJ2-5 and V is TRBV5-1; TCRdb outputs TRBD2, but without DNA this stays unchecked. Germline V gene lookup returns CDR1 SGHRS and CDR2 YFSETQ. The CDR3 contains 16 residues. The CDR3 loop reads CASSLAAGLPSETQYF. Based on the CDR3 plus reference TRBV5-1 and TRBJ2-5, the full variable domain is KAGVTQTPRYLIKTRGQQVTLSCSPISGHRSVSWYQQTPGQGLQFLFEYFSETQRNKGNFPGRFSGRQFSNSRSEMNVSTLELGDSALYLCASSLAAGLPSETQYFGPGTRLLVL.

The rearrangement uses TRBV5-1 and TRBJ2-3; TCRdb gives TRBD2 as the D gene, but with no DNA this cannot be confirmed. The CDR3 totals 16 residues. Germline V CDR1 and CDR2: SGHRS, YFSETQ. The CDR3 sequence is CASSLITSGSTDTQYF. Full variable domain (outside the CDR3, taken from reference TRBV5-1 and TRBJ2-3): KAGVTQTPRYLIKTRGQQVTLSCSPISGHRSVSWYQQTPGQGLQFLFEYFSETQRNKGNFPGRFSGRQFSNSRSEMNVSTLELGDSALYLCASSLITSGSTDTQYFGPGTRLTVL.

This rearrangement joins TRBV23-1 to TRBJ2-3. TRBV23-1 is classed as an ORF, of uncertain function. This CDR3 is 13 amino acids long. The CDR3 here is CASSQLERDTQYF.

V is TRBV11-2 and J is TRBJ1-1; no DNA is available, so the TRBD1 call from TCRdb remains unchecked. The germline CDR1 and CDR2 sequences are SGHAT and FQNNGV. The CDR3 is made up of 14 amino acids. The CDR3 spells CASSLGPGYTEAFF.

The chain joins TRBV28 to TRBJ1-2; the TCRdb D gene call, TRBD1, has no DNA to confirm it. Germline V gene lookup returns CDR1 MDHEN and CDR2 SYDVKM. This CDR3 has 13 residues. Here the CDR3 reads CASSFGWGSGYTF.

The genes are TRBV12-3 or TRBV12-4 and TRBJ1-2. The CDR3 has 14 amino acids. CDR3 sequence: CASSKGDLIYGYTF.

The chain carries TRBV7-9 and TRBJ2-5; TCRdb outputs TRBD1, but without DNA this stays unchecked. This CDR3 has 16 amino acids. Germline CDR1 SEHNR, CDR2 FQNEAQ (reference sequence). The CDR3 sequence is CASSFNTGGWRETQYF.

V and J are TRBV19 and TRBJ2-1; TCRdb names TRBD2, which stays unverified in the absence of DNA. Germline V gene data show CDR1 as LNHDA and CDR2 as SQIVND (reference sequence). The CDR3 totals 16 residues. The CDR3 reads CASSIGERSAYNEQFF.

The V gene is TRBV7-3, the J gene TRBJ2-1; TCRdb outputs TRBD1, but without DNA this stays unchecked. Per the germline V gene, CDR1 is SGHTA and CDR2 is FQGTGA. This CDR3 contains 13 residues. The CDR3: CASSLDALREQFF.

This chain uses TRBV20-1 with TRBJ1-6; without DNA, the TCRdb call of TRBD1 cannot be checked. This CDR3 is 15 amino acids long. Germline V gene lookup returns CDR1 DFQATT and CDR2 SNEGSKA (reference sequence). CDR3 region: CSAGGTGTDNSPLHF.

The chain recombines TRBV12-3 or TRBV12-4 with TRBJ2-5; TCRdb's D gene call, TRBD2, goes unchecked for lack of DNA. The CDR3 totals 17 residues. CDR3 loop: CASRSPWLAGVQETQYF.

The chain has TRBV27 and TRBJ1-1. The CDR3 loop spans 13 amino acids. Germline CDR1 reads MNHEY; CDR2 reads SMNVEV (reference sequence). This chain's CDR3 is CASSFRAGPEAFF.

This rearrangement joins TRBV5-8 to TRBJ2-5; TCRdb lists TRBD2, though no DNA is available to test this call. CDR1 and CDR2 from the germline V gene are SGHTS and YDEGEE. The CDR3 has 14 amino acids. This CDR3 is CASSIATGGETQYF. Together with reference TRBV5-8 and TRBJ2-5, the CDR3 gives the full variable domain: EAGVTQSPTHLIKTRGQQATLRCSPISGHTSVYWYQQALGLGLQFLLWYDEGEERNRGNFPPRFSGRQFPNYSSELNVNALELEDSALYLCASSIATGGETQYFGPGTRLLVL.

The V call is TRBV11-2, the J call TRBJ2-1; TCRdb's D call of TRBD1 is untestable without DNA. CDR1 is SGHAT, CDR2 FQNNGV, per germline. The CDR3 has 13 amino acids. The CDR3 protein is CASSSVPGTEQFF.

The CDR3 here is CASSLADLRNSPLHF. The rearrangement joins TRBV12-3 or TRBV12-4 to TRBJ1-6. This CDR3 is built from 15 residues.

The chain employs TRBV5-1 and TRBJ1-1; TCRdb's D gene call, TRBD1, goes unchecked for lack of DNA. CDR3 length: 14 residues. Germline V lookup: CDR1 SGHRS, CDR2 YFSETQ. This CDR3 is CASSLGGVDNEAFF. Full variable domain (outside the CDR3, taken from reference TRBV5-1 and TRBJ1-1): KAGVTQTPRYLIKTRGQQVTLSCSPISGHRSVSWYQQTPGQGLQFLFEYFSETQRNKGNFPGRFSGRQFSNSRSEMNVSTLELGDSALYLCASSLGGVDNEAFFGQGTRLTVV.